This is a list of T cell receptor beta chains from one sample in a study of blood T cell repertoires in COVID-19. The table came from immunoSEQ multiplex PCR; TCRdb's copy has only in-frame clones and leaves some out. The sample records approximately 76,000 clones, around nine tenths being singletons. Sequencing was carried out using peripheral blood. These receptors all come from a man aged 25 to 40 with acute or convalescent COVID-19. Each CDR3 is given with its conserved first and last residue. D genes are given only for firm matches. The size field is filled for only some rows; it gives once, few, many or a size class.

CDR3nt,CDR3aa,d_gene,abundance,j_gene,v_gene
TGCGCCAGCAGCCAAGGGACAGTCTCTGAAGCTTTCTTT,CASSQGTVSEAFF,-,once,TRBJ1-1,TRBV4-1
TGTGCCAGTAGTAAACTTCCGGGACAGAGAACCTACGAGCAGTACTTC,CASSKLPGQRTYEQYF,TRBD1,-,TRBJ2-7,TRBV19
TGCGCCAGCAGCGGGGGGGCAACGGGCCGCGAGCAGTACTTC,CASSGGATGREQYF,-,-,TRBJ2-7,TRBV5-1
TGTGCCAGCAGCCCGGACAGGGTCGGCTACACCTTC,CASSPDRVGYTF,TRBD1,-,TRBJ1-2,TRBV7-9
TGTGCCAGCAGCGTAGATCAGGGTTCTGAAAAACTGTTTTTT,CASSVDQGSEKLFF,-,-,TRBJ1-4,TRBV9
TGTGCCAGCAGGACTAGCGGGAAATACAATGAGCAGTTCTTC,CASRTSGKYNEQFF,TRBD2,-,TRBJ2-1,TRBV27
TGCGCCAGCACCTGGGGGGCTGGGACTAGCGGGGAGCTGTTTTTT,CASTWGAGTSGELFF,TRBD2,-,TRBJ2-2,TRBV4-1
TGTGCCAGCAGTTACGCGGGTACCAAAAACATTCAGTACTTC,CASSYAGTKNIQYF,-,-,TRBJ2-4,TRBV6-2/TRBV6-3
TGTGCCGTCGCTGGGCGGGCGGGGGAGCAGTACTTC,CAVAGRAGEQYF,-,-,TRBJ2-7,TRBV2
TGTGCCAGCTCAAAGGGACAGGCGGGAGAGACCCAGTACTTC,CASSKGQAGETQYF,TRBD1,-,TRBJ2-5,TRBV18
TGCGCCAGCAGCTTGACAGGGTTCGGCGAGCAGTACTTC,CASSLTGFGEQYF,-,-,TRBJ2-7,TRBV5-1
TGTGCCAGCAGTGAAGGGGACAGGGGCTATCAGCCCCAGCATTTT,CASSEGDRGYQPQHF,TRBD1,-,TRBJ1-5,TRBV6-1
TGTGCCTGGAGTGTAAGAGGGGGCGGTAGCAATCAGCCCCAGCATTTT,CAWSVRGGGSNQPQHF,TRBD1,once,TRBJ1-5,TRBV30
TGTGCCAGCAGCTTTAAGGGCGCGGGGTCCCACGAGCAGTACTTC,CASSFKGAGSHEQYF,-,-,TRBJ2-7,TRBV7-9
TGTGCCAGCAGCCTACCACCGGGACTAGCGGGCAGCTCCTACAATGAGCAGTTCTTC,CASSLPPGLAGSSYNEQFF,TRBD2,-,TRBJ2-1,TRBV3-1/TRBV3-2
TGTGCCAGCAGTGAGCGGAGTTCGACCTACGAGCAGTACTTC,CASSERSSTYEQYF,-,-,TRBJ2-7,TRBV6-1
TGTGCCAGCAGCGCCCCGGGGGGCTATGGCTACACCTTC,CASSAPGGYGYTF,-,-,TRBJ1-2,TRBV5-4
TGTGCCAGCAGCGACGATCAGGATTTAAACACCGGGGAGCTGTTTTTT,CASSDDQDLNTGELFF,-,-,TRBJ2-2,TRBV9
TGTGCCAGCAGGAGCGGGGGCGAAGGAGATACGCAGTATTTT,CASRSGGEGDTQYF,TRBD2,-,TRBJ2-3,TRBV7-9
TGTGCCAGCAGTTACACATATGGGACAGTCTACGAGCAGTACTTC,CASSYTYGTVYEQYF,TRBD1,-,TRBJ2-7,TRBV6-5
TGTGCCAGCAGCCCGAGACAGGGGGCTTGGAGCACTGAAGCTTTCTTT,CASSPRQGAWSTEAFF,TRBD1,-,TRBJ1-1,TRBV7-2
TGTGCCAGCAGCCTACCCGGACGGACTCAAGAGACCCAGTACTTC,CASSLPGRTQETQYF,-,-,TRBJ2-5,TRBV5-4
TGTGCCAGCAGCTTAAGCTTGAGTGAAGCTTTCTTT,CASSLSLSEAFF,-,-,TRBJ1-1,TRBV7-9
TGTGCCAGTAAATATGGTTACAATGAAGCGGGTGGCTACACCTTC,CASKYGYNEAGGYTF,-,-,TRBJ1-2,TRBV19
TGTGCCAGCTCACTGAGGGGGTCACCCCTCCACTTT,CASSLRGSPLHF,-,-,TRBJ1-6,TRBV18
TGTGCCAGCAGCTTGGGCGGGATTGAGCAGTTCTTC,CASSLGGIEQFF,-,-,TRBJ2-1,TRBV5-8
TGTGCCAGCGGCCCAGGGACTAGCGGTGCCCCGACGGACTTC,CASGPGTSGAPTDF,TRBD2,-,TRBJ2-4,TRBV7-3
TGTGCCAGCAGTGATTATTATAGCAATCAGCCCCAGCATTTT,CASSDYYSNQPQHF,-,-,TRBJ1-5,TRBV2
TGTGCCAGCAGCCTACTAGCGGGAGTAGAGGCCGGGGAGCTGTTTTTT,CASSLLAGVEAGELFF,TRBD2,few,TRBJ2-2,TRBV7-9
TGTGCCAGCAGTTTCAGAGGAGCAACTAATGAAAAACTGTTTTTT,CASSFRGATNEKLFF,-,-,TRBJ1-4,TRBV28
TGTGCCTGGAGCACACACTTGACGGGAAATCAGCCCCAGCATTTT,CAWSTHLTGNQPQHF,-,-,TRBJ1-5,TRBV30
TGTGCCAGCAGTTCGACAGGTTTTTACCAAGAGACCCAGTACTTC,CASSSTGFYQETQYF,-,-,TRBJ2-5,TRBV28
TGTGCCAGCAGCGAGGTCGTAGGATATGAAAAACTGTTTTTT,CASSEVVGYEKLFF,-,-,TRBJ1-4,TRBV7-9
TGCGCCAGCAGTCAATCGGCAGGTTCCTACGAGCAGTACTTC,CASSQSAGSYEQYF,-,-,TRBJ2-7,TRBV23-1
TGTGCCAGCAGCCTGAGGGGACAGCATGAAAAACTGTTTTTT,CASSLRGQHEKLFF,TRBD1,-,TRBJ1-4,TRBV3-1/TRBV3-2
TGCAGTGCTCGGGATGAGCAGTTCTTC,CSARDEQFF,-,-,TRBJ2-1,TRBV20-1
TGTGCCAGCAGAAGCCCGGGACAGCAAGAGACCCAGTACTTC,CASRSPGQQETQYF,TRBD1,-,TRBJ2-5,TRBV6-5
TGTGCCAGCAGAAAGACTAGCGGGACCTTTGGATTTAGCACAGATACGCAGTATTTT,CASRKTSGTFGFSTDTQYF,TRBD2,-,TRBJ2-3,TRBV27
TGTGCCAGCAGCCAATCTCGCGGGAGGGAGTACTTC,CASSQSRGREYF,TRBD2,-,TRBJ2-7,TRBV3-1/TRBV3-2
TGTGCCAGCAGCGCTCAGGGAACTCAGCCCCAGCATTTT,CASSAQGTQPQHF,-,-,TRBJ1-5,TRBV7-9